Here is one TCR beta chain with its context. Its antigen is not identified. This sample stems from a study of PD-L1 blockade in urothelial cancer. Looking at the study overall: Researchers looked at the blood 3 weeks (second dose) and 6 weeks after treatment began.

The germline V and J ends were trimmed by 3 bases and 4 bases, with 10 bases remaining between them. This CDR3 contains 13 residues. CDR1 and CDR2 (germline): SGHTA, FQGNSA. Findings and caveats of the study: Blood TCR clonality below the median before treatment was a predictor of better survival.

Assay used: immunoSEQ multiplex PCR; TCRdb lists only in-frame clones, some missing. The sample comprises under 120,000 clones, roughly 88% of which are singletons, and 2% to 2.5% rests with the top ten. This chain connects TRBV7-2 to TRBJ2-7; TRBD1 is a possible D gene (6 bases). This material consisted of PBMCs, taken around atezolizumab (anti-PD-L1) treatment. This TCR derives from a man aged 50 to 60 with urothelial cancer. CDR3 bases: TGTGCCAGCAGCTTGGCTACAGGGTACGAGCAGTACTTC. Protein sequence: CASSLATGYEQYF.